The 30 T cell receptor beta chains reported below all come from one sample, sequenced in a study of cytomegalovirus exposure and HLA in healthy donors. 60 Vbeta and 13 Jbeta primers were used in PCR. Data came from immunoSEQ multiplex PCR; TCRdb stores just in-frame clones and leaves some out. Of 75,000 to 100,000 clones in the sample, 74% were seen once. Sequencing used PBMCs. Source of these receptors: a male donor in good health and CMV-seronegative.

The CDR3 loop reads CASSEGQGLDEQFF. The CDR3 nucleotides read TGCGCCAGCAGCGAGGGACAGGGCCTCGATGAGCAGTTCTTC. J is TRBJ2-1 and V is TRBV5-1; 9 bases align to TRBD1. Germline CDR1 and CDR2: SGHRS and YFSETQ. The V gene end was trimmed by 4 bases and the J gene end by 8 bases; junction bases not matched to a gene: 7. The CDR3 covers 14 residues.

The rearrangement links TRBV15 to TRBJ2-5, with D tentatively TRBD2 (5 bases). The V end was cut by 5 bases, the J end by 0 bases, with 19 bases between. This CDR3 comprises 17 residues. CDR1 is LNHNV, CDR2 YYDKDF, per germline (reference sequence). CDR3: CATSSQEATQYQETQYF. CDR3 coding DNA: TGTGCCACCAGCTCCCAGGAGGCGACACAGTACCAAGAGACCCAGTACTTC.

V is TRBV27 and J is TRBJ2-7; the match to TRBD1 covers 9 bases. Germline V gene lookup returns CDR1 MNHEY and CDR2 SMNVEV (reference sequence). With 5 bases clipped from V and 5 bases from J, the junction kept 7 bases outside the gene matches. This CDR3 spans 14 amino acids. As DNA, the CDR3 is TGTGCCAGCAGTCCGTGGACAGGGGCCCACGAGCAGTACTTC. It codes for CASSPWTGAHEQYF.

As concerns this clone: Sequence at one end of the junction differs from germline and may be a read error. The chain links TRBV7-9 to TRBJ2-3, with 11 bases identical to TRBD2. Germline CDR1 and CDR2: SEHNR and FQNEAQ (reference sequence). The CDR3 has 16 amino acids. The CDR3 coding sequence is TGTGCCAGCAGCCTAGCGGGAGGAGCTAGCACAGATACGCAGTATTTT. This translates into CASSLAGGASTDTQYF. The full variable domain, completed using reference TRBV7-9 and TRBJ2-3, is DTGVSQNPRHKITKRGQNVTFRCDPISEHNRLYWYRQTLGQGPEFLTYFQNEAQLEKSRLLSDRFSAERPKGSFSTLEIQRTEQGDSAMYLCASSLAGGASTDTQYFGPGTRLTVL.

The CDR3 DNA is TGTGCCAGCACTCGACTAGCGACAGATACGCAGTATTTT. Residues: CASTRLATDTQYF. The chain uses TRBV6-6 and TRBJ2-3, with TRBD2 identical over 8 bases. V was pared by 7 bases and J by 3 bases, with 3 bases of the junction left unmatched. The CDR3 is 13 amino acids. The germline V gene has CDR1 MNHNY and CDR2 SVGAGI (reference sequence).

The genes are TRBV6-5 and TRBJ2-7, with D tentatively TRBD1 (6 bases). The CDR3 runs to 15 residues. Per germline, CDR1 MNHEY and CDR2 SVGAGI. V shed 4 bases and J shed 1 base, with 14 bases lying between them. Written as DNA, the CDR3 is TGTGCCAGCAGTTCATACCCGCAGGGGTCCTACGAGCAGTACTTC. As protein: CASSSYPQGSYEQYF.

In the case of this clone: Additional DNA sequences in this sample encode the identical CDR3. This rearrangement joins TRBV5-1 to TRBJ2-6; a possible D gene is TRBD2 (6 bases). The CDR3 totals 16 residues. Trimming pared 8 bases from V and 0 bases from J, leaving 15 bases between. The germline V gene encodes CDR1 SGHRS and CDR2 YFSETQ. CDR3 residues: CASRDFGVSGANVLTF. For the CDR3, the DNA is TGCGCCAGTAGGGACTTTGGGGTCTCTGGGGCCAACGTCCTGACTTTC.

CDR3 sequence (DNA): TGTGCCAGCAGTTTGCAAGCGGGAGGGCCCACAGATACGCAGTATTTT. Translated: CASSLQAGGPTDTQYF. V usage is TRBV28 and J usage is TRBJ2-3; 10 nucleotides align to TRBD2. Germline trimming cut 3 bases from V and 2 bases from J; bases unmatched to any gene: 5. Germline V lookup: CDR1 MDHEN, CDR2 SYDVKM. The CDR3 extends over 16 amino acids.

The chain carries TRBV19 and TRBJ2-5; possibly TRBD1 for D (6 bases). The J call may be mistaken, given a closer DNA end match to TRBJ2-7. Germline V CDR1 and CDR2: LNHDA, SQIVND (reference sequence). The CDR3 has 13 amino acids. The CDR3 sequence: CASSINRADEQYF. CDR3 coding DNA: TGTGCCAGTAGTATTAACAGGGCTGACGAGCAGTACTTC.

The rearrangement joins TRBV11-3 to TRBJ2-1; weak D call: TRBD2 (6 bases). Germline V gives CDR1 SGHNT, CDR2 YENEEA. The CDR3 is 15 amino acids. The V and J ends lost 5 bases and 3 bases respectively, with 14 bases between them. CDR3 nucleotide sequence: TGTGCCAGCAGCAAGAGGACTAACAGCTACAATGAGCAGTTCTTC. Translated: CASSKRTNSYNEQFF.

This chain uses TRBV27 with TRBJ2-5; D gene unclear. The CDR3 consists of 12 residues. V dropped 4 bases and J dropped 11 bases, with 14 bases sitting between them. The germline V gene encodes CDR1 MNHEY and CDR2 SMNVEV (reference sequence). The CDR3 bases are TGTGCCAGCAGTTCCCCAGGTCTCCAGCAGTACTTC. Its translation: CASSSPGLQQYF.

In its sample, this clone was seen once. The J gene is TRBJ2-3, the V gene TRBV28; TRBD2 matches 12 bases. Germline CDR1 and CDR2: MDHEN and SYDVKM. Losses at the gene ends were 5 bases for V and 2 bases for J; bases not matched to a gene: 5. The CDR3 covers 16 residues. CDR3 nucleotides: TGTGCCAGCAGTGCTAGCGGGAGGGCCTTCACAGATACGCAGTATTTT. It codes for CASSASGRAFTDTQYF.

The V gene is TRBV5-1, the J gene TRBJ2-7; 9 positions agree with TRBD1. CDR1 and CDR2 (germline): SGHRS, YFSETQ. The CDR3 has 14 residues. V was pared by 4 bases and J by 3 bases, with 5 bases of the junction left unmatched. The CDR3 sequence: CASSGGTGFYEQYF. The CDR3 bases are TGCGCCAGCAGCGGAGGGACAGGGTTCTACGAGCAGTACTTC.

This chain connects TRBV5-1 to TRBJ2-3; 7 positions agree with TRBD2. CDR1 and CDR2 from the germline V gene are SGHRS and YFSETQ. The J segment lost 3 bases and the V segment lost 4 bases, leaving 11 bases of the junction unmatched. The CDR3 is 16 residues long. In DNA form, the CDR3 reads TGCGCCAGCAGCAAAATAGCGGGTAGTGTTACAGATACGCAGTATTTT. Translation: CASSKIAGSVTDTQYF. Complete variable domain (other parts from reference TRBV5-1 and TRBJ2-3): KAGVTQTPRYLIKTRGQQVTLSCSPISGHRSVSWYQQTPGQGLQFLFEYFSETQRNKGNFPGRFSGRQFSNSRSEMNVSTLELGDSALYLCASSKIAGSVTDTQYFGPGTRLTVL.

This clone appeared a few times. The CDR3 sequence: CASSVRLGTGAFF. In DNA form, the CDR3 reads TGTGCCAGCAGTGTGAGATTGGGGACAGGGGCTTTCTTT. V gene TRBV6-5 combines with J gene TRBJ1-1; TRBD1 aligns across 9 bases. V was pared by 5 bases and J by 11 bases, with 9 bases of the junction left unmatched. Germline-derived CDR1 and CDR2 are MNHEY and SVGAGI. The CDR3 is 13 residues long.

The gene calls are TRBV4-1 and TRBJ2-1; TRBD2 matches 7 bases. The CDR3 covers 15 residues. V lost 4 bases to trimming and J lost 7 bases; unmatched junction nucleotides: 10. Germline V gene data show CDR1 as MGHRA and CDR2 as YSYEKL. CDR3 DNA sequence: TGCGCCAGCAGCCGGAGGGACCAAGCGGGGAATGAGCAGTTCTTC. Translation gives CASSRRDQAGNEQFF.

This clone appeared once. The chain uses TRBV9 and TRBJ2-5; perhaps TRBD2 as D (6 bases). The CDR3 is 15 residues long. The ends were cut back, 0 bases at V and 5 bases at J, with 14 bases in the middle. Germline assignment: CDR1 SGDLS and CDR2 YYNGEE. The CDR3 coding sequence is TGTGCCAGCAGCGTAGAAGGAGGGGTTGGGGAGACCCAGTACTTC. It yields the protein CASSVEGGVGETQYF. The full variable domain, with the rest looked up from reference TRBV9 and TRBJ2-5, is DSGVTQTPKHLITATGQRVTLRCSPRSGDLSVYWYQQSLDQGLQFLIQYYNGEERAKGNILERFSAQQFPDLHSELNLSSLELGDSALYFCASSVEGGVGETQYFGPGTRLLVL.

The chain recombines TRBV19 with TRBJ1-3; D not resolved. V was trimmed by 5 bases and J by 0 bases, leaving 5 bases between them. Germline loops: CDR1 LNHDA, CDR2 SQIVND (reference sequence). The CDR3 is made up of 13 amino acids. The CDR3 sequence is CASSRDSGNTIYF. For the CDR3, the DNA is TGTGCCAGTAGTCGGGACTCTGGAAACACCATATATTTT. Full variable domain (outside the CDR3, taken from reference TRBV19 and TRBJ1-3): DGGITQSPKYLFRKEGQNVTLSCEQNLNHDAMYWYRQDPGQGLRLIYYSQIVNDFQKGDIAEGYSVSREKKESFPLTVTSAQKNPTAFYLCASSRDSGNTIYFGEGSWLTVV.

This clone was seen more than once but under ten times. The V and J genes are TRBV5-1 and TRBJ2-1; TRBD2 aligns across 12 bases. The CDR3 consists of 17 residues. The V gene end was trimmed by 1 base and the J gene end by 5 bases; junction bases not matched to a gene: 7. From germline, CDR1 is SGHRS and CDR2 YFSETQ. Here the CDR3 reads CASSLNPTSGSHNEQFF. The DNA for the CDR3 is TGCGCCAGCAGCTTGAACCCGACTAGCGGGAGCCACAATGAGCAGTTCTTC.

The chain uses TRBV5-1 and TRBJ2-3; a weak D match, TRBD2 (5 bases). Germline assignment: CDR1 SGHRS and CDR2 YFSETQ. This CDR3 region has 15 residues. With 4 bases removed from V and 2 bases from J, the gap between germline ends came to 14 bases. The CDR3 reads CASSTGAVVTDTQYF. The CDR3 DNA sequence: TGCGCCAGCAGCACCGGAGCGGTAGTCACAGATACGCAGTATTTT.

The V call is TRBV7-9, the J call TRBJ2-6; 7 bases match TRBD1. In germline, CDR1 is SEHNR, CDR2 FQNEAQ (reference sequence). V gave up 0 bases and J gave up 2 bases; unmatched junction bases: 1. This CDR3 region has 16 residues. CDR3 nucleotides: TGTGCCAGCAGCTTAGCACAGGGGACTGGGGCCAACGTCCTGACTTTC. This encodes CASSLAQGTGANVLTF.

This CDR3 is CASSLAGENVYEQFF. The CDR3 bases are TGTGCCAGCAGCTTAGCAGGAGAGAATGTCTATGAGCAGTTCTTC. The chain couples TRBV7-9 to TRBJ2-1; D gene ambiguous. Between the trimmed V and J ends, which lost 0 bases and 8 bases, there was a span of 14 bases. The CDR3 consists of 15 residues. Germline CDR1 and CDR2: SEHNR and FQNEAQ (reference sequence). The full variable domain, in which reference TRBV7-9 and TRBJ2-1 provide the parts outside the CDR3, is DTGVSQNPRHKITKRGQNVTFRCDPISEHNRLYWYRQTLGQGPEFLTYFQNEAQLEKSRLLSDRFSAERPKGSFSTLEIQRTEQGDSAMYLCASSLAGENVYEQFFGPGTRLTVL.

The rearrangement joins TRBV5-1 to TRBJ2-1; D is undetermined. V lost 0 bases to trimming and J lost 7 bases, with 11 bases between them. The germline gives CDR1 SGHRS, CDR2 YFSETQ. This CDR3 is 14 amino acids long. The CDR3 nucleotides read TGCGCCAGCAGCTTGGGTGGCAATCCGAATGAGCAGTTCTTC. Protein product: CASSLGGNPNEQFF.

This clone was seen more than once but under ten times. The chain has TRBV5-6 and TRBJ1-4; TRBD1 matches at 7 bases. CDR1 SGHDT and CDR2 YYEEEE come from the germline V gene. This CDR3 region has 14 residues. V lost 3 bases and J lost 5; bases outside the gene matches: 4. CDR3 in DNA: TGTGCCAGCAGCTCGGGACAGATAAATGAAAAACTGTTTTTT. Amino acid sequence: CASSSGQINEKLFF.

The chain uses TRBV28 and TRBJ1-5; 11 bases are a match to TRBD1. Germline assignment: CDR1 MDHEN and CDR2 SYDVKM. J gave up 7 bases and V 5 bases, and 7 bases lay outside the gene matches. The CDR3 loop spans 15 amino acids. The CDR3 is CASSPDRGRGQPQHF. CDR3 sequence (DNA): TGTGCCAGCAGTCCGGACAGGGGGCGCGGGCAGCCCCAGCATTTT.

The chain recombines TRBV4-1 with TRBJ1-4, with 8 bases that match TRBD1. This CDR3 contains 16 residues. V lost 3 bases and J lost 4; bases outside the gene matches: 7. Germline values: CDR1 MGHRA, CDR2 YSYEKL. CDR3 residues: CASSQSRGRGNEKLFF. Written as DNA, the CDR3 is TGCGCCAGCAGCCAGAGCAGGGGGCGAGGTAATGAAAAACTGTTTTTT.

This clone was found once. The V and J genes are TRBV29-1 and TRBJ1-2; weak D call: TRBD1 (6 bases). The V end lost 1 base, the J end lost 5 bases, and 23 bases lay between the germline ends. CDR1 is SQVTM, CDR2 ANQGSEA, per germline. The CDR3 covers 17 residues. The CDR3 region has the DNA TGCAGCGTTGAAGGTCTAGGGGGGGGACGTTCCCCATATGGCTACACCTTC. Protein product: CSVEGLGGGRSPYGYTF.

J is TRBJ2-7 and V is TRBV7-2, with 7 nucleotides matching TRBD2. Germline CDR1 SGHTA, CDR2 FQGNSA. The CDR3 is 16 residues long. The J segment lost 2 bases and the V segment lost 5 bases, leaving 12 bases of the junction unmatched. The CDR3 DNA is TGTGCCAGCAGCCATGGGGGGGGAAGGGGCCCCTACGAGCAGTACTTC. Translation gives CASSHGGGRGPYEQYF.

V is TRBV7-3 and J is TRBJ1-5; D is unresolved. V lost 0 bases to trimming and J lost 5 bases, with 5 bases between them. The V gene's germline CDR1 is SGHTA and CDR2 FQGTGA. This CDR3 comprises 13 residues. The CDR3 region is CASSLTRDQPQHF. For the CDR3, the DNA is TGTGCCAGCAGCTTAACGAGGGATCAGCCCCAGCATTTT.

This clone has only a few counts. The rearrangement uses TRBV19 and TRBJ1-5; 9 bases map to TRBD1. V gave up 8 bases and J gave up 7 bases; unmatched junction bases: 9. Per germline, CDR1 LNHDA and CDR2 SQIVND (reference sequence). This CDR3 spans 14 amino acids. The CDR3 DNA is TGTGCCAGTCACCACGGGACAGGGCGCCAGCCCCAGCATTTT. Translating gives CASHHGTGRQPQHF.